The source of this TCR beta chain is a study of blood T cells in healthy people across ages. For the second PCR, which ran for roughly 7 to 11 cycles, a sample-barcoded 5' primer and a J-beta primer mix were used. MiXCR, run by TCRdb on the 5' RACE reads, gives a single entry per CDR3 protein. The table includes approximately 730,000 distinct CDR3 sequences, roughly 43% detected once. The CDR3 sequence is 15 residues long. The V segment lost 5 bases and the J segment 9 bases; nucleotides outside the gene matches: 6. Germline values: CDR1 SGHTA, CDR2 FQGNSA. There are many counts of this clonotype. The sequencing input was blood. The receptor was derived from a woman aged 55-69 years in good health. This sequence joins TRBV7-2 and TRBJ2-1, with 14 bases that match TRBD2. DNA for the CDR3: TGTGCCAGCAGCCCGACTAGCGGGAGGGCGGGTGAGCAGTTCTTC. Encoded protein: CASSPTSGRAGEQFF.